The present T cell receptor (beta chain) was sequenced within a study of blood T cells in healthy people across ages. Turning to the study itself: Capture via template switching afforded approximately one barcoded beta molecule per two T cells. Overall study findings and caveats: Leaving the PBMCs unsorted stopped any conclusive comparison of naive versus antigen-experienced cells.

This clonotype was seen only a few times. The antigen is not known. This CDR3 is 11 amino acids long. V was trimmed by 9 bases and J by 3 bases, leaving 8 bases between them. Germline CDR1 and CDR2: MNHEY and SVGAGI. Combining a sample-barcoded 5' primer with a J-beta primer mix, a second PCR ran for about 7 to 11 cycles. TCRdb fed the 5' RACE reads into MiXCR, producing one record per CDR3 protein. The sample yields about 2 million distinct CDR3 sequences, 49% seen once. The rearrangement links TRBV6-5 to TRBJ1-2; D uncertain. The specimen sequenced was blood. The source of this sequence is a woman aged 40-49 years in good health. The CDR3 nucleotides are TGTGCCAGTGGTAGAGACTATGGCTACACCTTC. Its translation is CASGRDYGYTF.